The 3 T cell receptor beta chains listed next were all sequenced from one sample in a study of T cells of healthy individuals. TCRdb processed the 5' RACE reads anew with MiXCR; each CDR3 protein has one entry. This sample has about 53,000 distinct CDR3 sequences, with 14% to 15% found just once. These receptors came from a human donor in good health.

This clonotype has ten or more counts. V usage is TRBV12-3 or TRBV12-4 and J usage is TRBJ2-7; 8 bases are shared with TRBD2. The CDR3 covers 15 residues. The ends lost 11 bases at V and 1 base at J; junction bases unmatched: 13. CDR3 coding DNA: TGTGCCGGCCCTTGCCCTAGCGGGCGATCCTACGAGCAGTACTTC. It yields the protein CAGPCPSGRSYEQYF.

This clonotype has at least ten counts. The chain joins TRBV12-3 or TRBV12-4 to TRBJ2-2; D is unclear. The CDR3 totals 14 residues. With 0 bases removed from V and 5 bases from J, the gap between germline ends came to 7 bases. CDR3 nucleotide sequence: TGTGCCAGCAGTTTAGCGTGGGGTACCGGGGAGCTGTTTTTT. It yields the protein CASSLAWGTGELFF.

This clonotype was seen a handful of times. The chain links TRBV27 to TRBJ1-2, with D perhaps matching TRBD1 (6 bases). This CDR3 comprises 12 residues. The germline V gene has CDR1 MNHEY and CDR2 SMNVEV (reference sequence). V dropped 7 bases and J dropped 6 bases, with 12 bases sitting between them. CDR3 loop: CASKQGTNGYTF. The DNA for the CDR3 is TGTGCCAGCAAACAGGGAACCAATGGCTACACCTTC.